Listed below are T cell receptor beta chains from one sample, sequenced in a study of OX40 agonist ivuxolimab in advanced cancers. Produced via immunoSEQ multiplex PCR; TCRdb's table is partial and in-frame only. Counted here are 80,000 to 95,000 clones, more than 80% occurring once; the ten biggest clones make up around 8.7%. The starting material was CD4+ or CD8+ T cells sorted from blood, obtained in a trial of the OX40 agonist ivuxolimab. These receptors were taken from an adult with an advanced solid tumor such as melanoma, head and neck, liver or kidney cancer. The CDR3 runs from the conserved cysteine through the conserved F or W. D genes are given only for firm matches. Not all rows give a size; the values are once, few, many and, for expanded clones, a class.

V	J	D	size	CDR3	DNA
TRBV5-4	TRBJ1-1	NA	NA	CASSEVMNTEAFF	TGTGCCAGCAGCGAGGTAATGAACACTGAAGCTTTCTTT
TRBV28	TRBJ2-1	TRBD2	NA	CASRPSGSYNEQFF	TGTGCCAGCAGGCCTAGCGGGAGCTACAATGAGCAGTTCTTC
TRBV7-2	TRBJ2-3	TRBD2	NA	CASSLVAGIVDTQYF	TGTGCCAGCAGCTTAGTAGCGGGAATAGTAGATACGCAGTATTTT
TRBV5-6	TRBJ1-2	NA	NA	CASSRWVADYGYTF	TGTGCCAGCAGCCGGTGGGTGGCGGACTATGGCTACACCTTC
TRBV11-3	TRBJ1-2	NA	NA	CASTDTNYGYTF	TGTGCCAGCACCGACACTAACTATGGCTACACCTTC
TRBV11-2	TRBJ1-4	TRBD1	NA	CASSRDRGLEKLFF	TGTGCCAGCAGCCGAGACAGGGGGCTTGAAAAACTGTTTTTT
TRBV5-1	TRBJ2-3	TRBD1	NA	CASIQQGASTDTQYF	TGCGCCAGCATCCAACAGGGGGCTAGCACAGATACGCAGTATTTT
TRBV19	TRBJ2-7	TRBD1	NA	CATQVRDRRGEQYF	TGTGCCACACAAGTCCGGGACAGGAGGGGCGAGCAGTACTTC
TRBV4-2	TRBJ2-7	TRBD1	once	CASRKVDRGEYDEQYF	TGTGCCAGCAGAAAAGTTGACAGGGGAGAATACGACGAGCAGTACTTC
TRBV28	TRBJ2-1	NA	NA	CASSFRFSYNEQFF	TGTGCCAGCAGTTTCAGATTTTCCTACAATGAGCAGTTCTTC
TRBV7-8	TRBJ1-2	TRBD1	NA	CASSPSRGSYGYTF	TGTGCCAGCAGCCCCAGCAGGGGGAGCTATGGCTACACCTTC
TRBV19	TRBJ1-1	TRBD1	NA	CASRLITGAGTEAFF	TGTGCCAGTAGACTTATTACAGGGGCCGGCACTGAAGCTTTCTTT
TRBV11-2	TRBJ2-4	NA	NA	CASSTLRDPFPAKNIQYF	TGTGCCAGCAGCACCCTCCGGGACCCTTTTCCGGCCAAAAACATTCAGTACTTC
TRBV18	TRBJ2-7	TRBD1	NA	CASSSRQGEGYEQYF	TGTGCCAGCTCATCCCGACAGGGGGAGGGCTACGAGCAGTACTTC